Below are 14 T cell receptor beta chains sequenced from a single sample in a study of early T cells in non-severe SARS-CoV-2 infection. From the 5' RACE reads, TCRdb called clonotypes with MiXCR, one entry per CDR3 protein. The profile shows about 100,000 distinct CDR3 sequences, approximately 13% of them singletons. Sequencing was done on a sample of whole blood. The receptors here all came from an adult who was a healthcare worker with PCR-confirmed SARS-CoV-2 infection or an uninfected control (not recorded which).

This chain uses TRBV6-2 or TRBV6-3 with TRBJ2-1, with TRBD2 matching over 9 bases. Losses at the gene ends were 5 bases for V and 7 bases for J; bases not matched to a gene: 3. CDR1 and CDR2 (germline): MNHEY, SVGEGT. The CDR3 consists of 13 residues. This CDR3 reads CASSRTSVNEQFF. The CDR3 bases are TGTGCCAGCAGTAGGACTAGCGTGAATGAGCAGTTCTTC.

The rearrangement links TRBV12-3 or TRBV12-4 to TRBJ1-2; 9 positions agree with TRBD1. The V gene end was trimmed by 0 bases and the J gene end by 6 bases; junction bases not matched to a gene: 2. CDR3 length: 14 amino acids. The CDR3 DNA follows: TGTGCCAGCAGTTTAGCGGACAGGGGTAATGGCTACACCTTC. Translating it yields CASSLADRGNGYTF.

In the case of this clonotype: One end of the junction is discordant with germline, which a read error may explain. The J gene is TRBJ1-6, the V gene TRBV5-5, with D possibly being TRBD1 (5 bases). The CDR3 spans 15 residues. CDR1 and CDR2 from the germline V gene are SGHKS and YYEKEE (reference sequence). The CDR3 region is CAGSLPTGVNSPLHF. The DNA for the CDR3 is TGTGCCGGCAGCTTACCTACAGGAGTAAATTCACCCCTCCACTTT.

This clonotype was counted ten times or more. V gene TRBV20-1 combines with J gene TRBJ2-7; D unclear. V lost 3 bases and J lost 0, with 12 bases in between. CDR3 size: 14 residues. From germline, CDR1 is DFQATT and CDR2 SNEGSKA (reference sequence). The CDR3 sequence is CSASPSQSSYEQYF. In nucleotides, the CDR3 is TGCAGTGCTAGCCCCTCTCAGAGCTCCTACGAGCAGTACTTC.

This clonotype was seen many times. CDR3 DNA: TGCAGTGCTAGAGACGAAGGGGAATCCTACGAGCAGTACTTC. Its protein product is CSARDEGESYEQYF. The gene calls are TRBV20-1 and TRBJ2-7; D is perhaps TRBD1 (5 bases). Germline-derived CDR1 and CDR2 are DFQATT and SNEGSKA (reference sequence). V lost 0 bases and J 1 base, leaving 10 bases between the germline ends. The CDR3 is made up of 14 amino acids.

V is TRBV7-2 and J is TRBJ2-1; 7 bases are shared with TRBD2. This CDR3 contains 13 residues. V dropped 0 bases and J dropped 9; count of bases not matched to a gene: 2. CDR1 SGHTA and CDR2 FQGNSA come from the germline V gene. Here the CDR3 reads CASSLAREVEQFF. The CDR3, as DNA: TGTGCCAGCAGCTTAGCACGGGAGGTTGAGCAGTTCTTC.

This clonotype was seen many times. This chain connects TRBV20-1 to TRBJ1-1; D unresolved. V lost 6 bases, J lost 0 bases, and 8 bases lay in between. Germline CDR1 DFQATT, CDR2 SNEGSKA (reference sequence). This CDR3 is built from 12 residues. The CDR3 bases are TGCAGTGCCCGCCCCATGAACACTGAAGCTTTCTTT. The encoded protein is CSARPMNTEAFF.

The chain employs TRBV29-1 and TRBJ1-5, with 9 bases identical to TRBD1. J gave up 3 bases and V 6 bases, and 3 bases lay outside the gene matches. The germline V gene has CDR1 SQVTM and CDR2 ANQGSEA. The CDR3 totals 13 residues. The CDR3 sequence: CSVWDRDNQPQHF. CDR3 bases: TGCAGCGTGTGGGACAGGGACAATCAGCCCCAGCATTTT.

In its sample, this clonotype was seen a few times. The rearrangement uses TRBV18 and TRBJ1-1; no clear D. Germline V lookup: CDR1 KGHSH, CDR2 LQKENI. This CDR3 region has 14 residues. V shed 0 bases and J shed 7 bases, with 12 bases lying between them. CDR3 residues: CASSPPILGSEAFF. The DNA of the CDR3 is TGTGCCAGCTCACCACCAATTTTAGGCAGTGAAGCTTTCTTT.

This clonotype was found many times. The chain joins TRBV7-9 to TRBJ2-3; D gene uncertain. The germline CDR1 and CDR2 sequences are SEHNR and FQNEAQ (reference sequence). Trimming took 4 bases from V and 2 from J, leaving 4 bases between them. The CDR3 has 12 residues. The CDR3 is CASSSNTDTQYF. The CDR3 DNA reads TGTGCCAGCAGCTCCAACACAGATACGCAGTATTTT.

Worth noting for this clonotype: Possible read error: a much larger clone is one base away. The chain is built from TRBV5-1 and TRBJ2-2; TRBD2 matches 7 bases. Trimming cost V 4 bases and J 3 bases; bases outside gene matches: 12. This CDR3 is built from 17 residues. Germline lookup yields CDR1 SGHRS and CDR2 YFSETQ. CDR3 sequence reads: CASSRIGTTADTGELFF. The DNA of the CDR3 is TGCGCCAGCAGCCGGATCGGGACTACTGCAGACACCGGGGAGCTGTTTTTT.

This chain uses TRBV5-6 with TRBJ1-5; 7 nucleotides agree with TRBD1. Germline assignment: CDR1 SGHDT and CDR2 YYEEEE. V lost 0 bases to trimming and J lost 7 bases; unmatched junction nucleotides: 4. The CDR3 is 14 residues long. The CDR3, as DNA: TGTGCCAGCAGCTTGGGACAGGGTGTACAGCCCCAGCATTTT. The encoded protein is CASSLGQGVQPQHF.

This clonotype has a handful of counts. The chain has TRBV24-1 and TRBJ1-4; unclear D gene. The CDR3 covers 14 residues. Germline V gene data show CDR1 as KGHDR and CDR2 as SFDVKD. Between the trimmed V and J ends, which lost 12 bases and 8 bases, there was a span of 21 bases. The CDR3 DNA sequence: TGTGCCGGGTCCGGGGAGTGGGATAACGAAAAACTGTTTTTT. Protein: CAGSGEWDNEKLFF.

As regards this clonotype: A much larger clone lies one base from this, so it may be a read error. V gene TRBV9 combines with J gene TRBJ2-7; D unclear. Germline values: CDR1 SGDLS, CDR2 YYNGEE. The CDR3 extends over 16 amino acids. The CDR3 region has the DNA TGTGCCATCAGCGTAGGTCCCCGGGCAGACTCCTACGAGCAGTACTTC. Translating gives CAISVGPRADSYEQYF.